A selection of T cell receptor beta chains follows, all from one sample in a study of cytomegalovirus exposure and HLA in healthy donors. Using immunoSEQ multiplex PCR, the repertoire was profiled, and TCRdb retains in-frame clones only, with some absent. The sample holds about 36,000 clones, about 72% seen once. Sequencing input: PBMCs. The receptors come from a man aged 30 to 45 in good health and CMV-seronegative. CDR3s leave out the opening cysteine and the closing phenylalanine or tryptophan. D genes are given only for firm matches. Clone size is not always given. Where it is, it says once, few, many or a class for expanded clones.

J | size | V | D | CDR3
TRBJ1-1 | . | TRBV5-6 | . | ASSTRFSEAF
TRBJ2-5 | . | TRBV7-9 | . | ASSLRQEETQY
TRBJ2-5 | . | TRBV27 | . | ASSLGARETQY
TRBJ2-2 | few | TRBV9 | . | ASSVEIEGGELF
TRBJ1-1 | . | TRBV29-1 | . | SVAGRQNTEAF
TRBJ1-4 | . | TRBV10-2 | . | ASSKGQGVRKLF
TRBJ2-7 | . | TRBV7-2 | TRBD2 | ASSLAGDAYEQY
TRBJ1-5 | . | TRBV11-2 | . | ASSLREGNQPQH
TRBJ1-5 | . | TRBV7-2 | TRBD1 | ASSSVQGGQPQH
TRBJ2-5 | . | TRBV4-3 | . | ASSQDLQGLETQY
TRBJ2-3 | few | TRBV28 | . | ASTTMGPDTQY
TRBJ1-3 | once | TRBV4-1 | . | ASSAPGGRSTSGNTIY
TRBJ1-3 | . | TRBV6-6 | TRBD1 | ASNKRRGLGNTIY
TRBJ2-2 | . | TRBV4-2 | TRBD1 | ASSQETGNTGELF
TRBJ1-1 | . | TRBV7-9 | . | ASSSQGNTEAF
TRBJ2-2 | . | TRBV5-1 | . | ASMRATGELF
TRBJ1-4 | . | TRBV29-1 | TRBD1 | SVGGQGYEKLF
TRBJ1-6 | . | TRBV7-2 | TRBD1 | ASSLDIVAGGLYSPLH
TRBJ2-3 | once | TRBV4-1 | . | ASSQRDGGNLLPFTDTQY
TRBJ2-7 | . | TRBV15 | TRBD1 | ATSRDRLGHRGLYEQY
TRBJ2-7 | . | TRBV7-9 | . | ATSDGTYEQY
TRBJ2-7 | . | TRBV2 | TRBD1 | ASSSGTGTF
TRBJ2-2 | once | TRBV6-5 | TRBD1 | ASSEDRVTGELF
TRBJ2-1 | . | TRBV6-5 | TRBD2 | ASRAGSSYNEQF
TRBJ2-3 | large | TRBV29-1 | . | SVVGKGNTQY
TRBJ2-7 | few | TRBV27 | . | ASRQGTYEQY
TRBJ2-1 | . | TRBV10-2 | . | ASSDALREQF
TRBJ1-1 | . | TRBV29-1 | . | SVGRYTEAF
TRBJ2-7 | . | TRBV27 | . | ASNRLNSYEQY
TRBJ2-7 | . | TRBV27 | . | ASSSQTSSYEQY
TRBJ1-5 | . | TRBV6-1 | . | ASSEGLSSQPQH
TRBJ1-6 | . | TRBV6-1 | . | ASSERWGLGSPLH
TRBJ2-1 | once | TRBV7-8 | . | ASSLMDSDNEQF
TRBJ2-7 | few | TRBV6-1 | TRBD1 | ASGRTGGNSEQY
TRBJ2-7 | . | TRBV6-5 | TRBD1 | ASSYSGTAYEQY
TRBJ2-3 | once | TRBV27 | . | ASSPAGTTDTQY
TRBJ1-2 | . | TRBV19 | . | ASNPQRLYGYT
TRBJ1-2 | . | TRBV19 | . | ASAGKRHGYT
TRBJ1-1 | . | TRBV5-1 | . | ASSWGRVSGSNTEAF
TRBJ1-2 | few | TRBV7-9 | TRBD1 | ASTGQGVNGYT
TRBJ2-7 | . | TRBV5-4 | TRBD2 | ASSSGTSGTPEQY
TRBJ1-1 | . | TRBV2 | . | ASSGRQVFITEAF
TRBJ1-1 | . | TRBV23-1 | TRBD1 | ASSHRTGTGGTEAF
TRBJ2-5 | medium-sized | TRBV6-1 | TRBD2 | ASSDPGLAGGGETQY
TRBJ1-5 | . | TRBV2 | . | ASRDTGLRNQPQH
TRBJ2-2 | . | TRBV6-5 | TRBD1 | ASSYSDRGRAGELF
TRBJ1-2 | . | TRBV4-2 | . | ASSQATGSYGYT
TRBJ1-1 | . | TRBV15 | . | ATAGQVNTEAF
TRBJ1-1 | . | TRBV29-1 | . | SGGGTEAF
TRBJ2-5 | . | TRBV4-3 | TRBD2 | ASSQGGTSEGGWETQY
TRBJ1-5 | once | TRBV4-1 | TRBD1 | ASSPGSGGRSNQPQH
TRBJ2-7 | . | TRBV6-5 | . | ASPTYEQY